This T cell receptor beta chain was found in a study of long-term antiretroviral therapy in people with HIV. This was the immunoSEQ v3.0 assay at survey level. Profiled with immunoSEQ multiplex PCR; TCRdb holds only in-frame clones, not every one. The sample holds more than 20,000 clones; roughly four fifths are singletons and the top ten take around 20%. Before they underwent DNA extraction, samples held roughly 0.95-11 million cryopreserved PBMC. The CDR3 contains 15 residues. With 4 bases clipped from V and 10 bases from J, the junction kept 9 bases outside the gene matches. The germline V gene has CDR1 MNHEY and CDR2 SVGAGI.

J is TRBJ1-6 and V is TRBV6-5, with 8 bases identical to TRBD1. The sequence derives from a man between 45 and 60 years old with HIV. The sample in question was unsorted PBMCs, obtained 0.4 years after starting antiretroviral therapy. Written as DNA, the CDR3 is TGTGCCAGCAGTTTCTCAGGGGGCGGTGGCTCACCCCTCCACTTT. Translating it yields CASSFSGGGGSPLHF.